Described below is a single T cell receptor beta chain sequence and its context. The CDR3 is 14 amino acids. Germline V gene data show CDR1 as MNHNS and CDR2 as SASEGT. Between the trimmed V and J ends, which lost 4 bases and 1 base, there was a span of 11 bases. As handled by the study authors: The assay estimated nucleated cells by amplifying reference gene primers. Here immunoSEQ multiplex PCR was the method, and the copy in TCRdb shows in-frame clones only, minus some. V and J calls and clone size are those listed in that table; D and trimming were worked out from the DNA. This table has fewer than 60,000 clones, roughly 89% appearing once. The record originates from a study of blood T cell repertoires in COVID-19. About the study: The United States, Italy and Spain provided the acute and convalescent COVID-19 samples. Nucleic acid was either cDNA or gDNA, and it came from T cells, B-cell-depleted T cells, or PBMCs.

The chain links TRBV6-1 to TRBJ2-7; TRBD2 might be the D (6 bases). The sequenced sample consisted of peripheral blood. This TCR was recovered from a man aged 45-65 years with acute or convalescent COVID-19. CDR3 DNA sequence: TGTGCCAGCAGTGCCCCGACTAGTTCCTACGAGCAGTACTTC. This sequence encodes CASSAPTSSYEQYF.